These 10 T cell receptor beta chains came from one sample sequenced in a study of blood T cells in healthy people across ages. Using a J-beta primer mix together with a sample-barcoded 5' primer, a second PCR was run for roughly 6 to 11 cycles. Via MiXCR, TCRdb re-called the 5' RACE reads, giving one row per CDR3 protein. Of some 690,000 distinct CDR3 sequences listed, 22% are singletons. Material: blood. These receptors all come from a man between 65 and 85 years old in good health.

Of note for this clonotype: The junction shows a germline mismatch at one end, possibly a read error. The chain has TRBV2 and TRBJ2-1; TRBD1 aligns across 8 bases. Germline CDR1 SNHLY, CDR2 FYNNEI. The CDR3 sequence is 13 residues long. This CDR3 is CASRKDRENEQCF. DNA of the CDR3: TGTGCCAGCAGGAAGGACAGGGAGAATGAGCAGTGCTTC.

This clonotype has just a few counts. The chain recombines TRBV5-1 with TRBJ2-1; unclear D gene. This CDR3 has 14 amino acids. Trimming cost V 0 bases and J 8 bases, with 12 bases left between them. Germline-derived CDR1 and CDR2 are SGHRS and YFSETQ. The CDR3, as DNA: TGCGCCAGCAGCTTGGGACTCCGGAGCGATGAGCAGTTCTTC. This translates into CASSLGLRSDEQFF.

Ten or more counts support this clonotype. The chain links TRBV12-3 or TRBV12-4 to TRBJ2-3; D is uncertain. Trimming cost V 0 bases and J 3 bases, with 4 bases left between them. The CDR3 runs 13 residues. CDR3 sequence: CASSLAGTDTQYF. CDR3 DNA sequence: TGTGCCAGCAGTTTAGCAGGGACAGATACGCAGTATTTT.

This clonotype was recorded a few times. The gene calls are TRBV20-1 and TRBJ2-7; 9 nucleotides align to TRBD1. The CDR3 totals 12 residues. The germline gives CDR1 DFQATT, CDR2 SNEGSKA (reference sequence). The ends lost 5 bases at V and 3 bases at J; junction bases unmatched: 2. In nucleotides, the CDR3 is TGCAGTGCTCAGGACAGGGGCTACGAGCAGTACTTC. Its protein product is CSAQDRGYEQYF.

This clonotype was seen only a few times. The chain employs TRBV11-1 and TRBJ2-1; the match to TRBD2 covers 7 bases. V shed 6 bases and J 4 bases; nucleotides not matched to a gene: 15. Germline V gene data show CDR1 as SGHAT and CDR2 as FQDESV (reference sequence). The CDR3 runs to 17 residues. As DNA, the CDR3 is TGTGCCAGCAGTCAAACCCTCCTAGCGGCCCGTTACAATGAGCAGTTCTTC. Translating it yields CASSQTLLAARYNEQFF.

The chain couples TRBV12-3 or TRBV12-4 to TRBJ1-5; D remains ambiguous. The CDR3 contains 12 residues. The V end was cut by 6 bases, the J end by 7 bases, with 10 bases between. CDR3 protein: CASRYSGQPQHF. Written as DNA, the CDR3 is TGTGCCAGCAGATATTCAGGACAGCCCCAGCATTTT.

This chain connects TRBV5-1 to TRBJ2-3, with a weak D call TRBD1 (6 bases). V was pared by 6 bases and J by 2 bases, with 10 bases between. Germline CDR1 is SGHRS and CDR2 is YFSETQ. CDR3 length: 13 residues. CDR3 sequence (DNA): TGCGCCAGCAATGGGGGCGACACAGATACGCAGTATTTT. It yields the protein CASNGGDTDTQYF.

The chain has TRBV20-1 and TRBJ1-6; D unresolved. Between the trimmed V and J ends, which lost 4 bases and 1 base, there was a span of 11 bases. The germline gives CDR1 DFQATT, CDR2 SNEGSKA (reference sequence). The length of the CDR3 is 15 residues. The CDR3 DNA reads as TGCAGTGCTACGGCTGGAGTGTCCTATAATTCACCCCTCCACTTT. Translating it yields CSATAGVSYNSPLHF.

This chain connects TRBV12-3 or TRBV12-4 to TRBJ2-5, with 7 nucleotides matching TRBD1. The J call is doubtful: the DNA matches TRBJ2-1 better. The CDR3 runs to 15 residues. The CDR3 here is CASSFQGQVYNEQFF. In DNA form, the CDR3 reads TGTGCCAGCAGTTTTCAAGGACAGGTATACAATGAGCAGTTCTTC.

Ten or more counts support this clonotype. V and J are TRBV10-3 and TRBJ2-3; D may be TRBD2 (6 bases). The CDR3 is 15 residues long. Germline CDR1 reads ENHRY; CDR2 reads SYGVKD. V was pared by 2 bases and J by 4 bases, with 13 bases between. This CDR3 reads CAISERTTSPDTQYF. CDR3 DNA sequence: TGTGCCATCAGTGAGAGGACCACTAGCCCAGATACGCAGTATTTT.